This TCR beta chain derives from a study of human T cells and chemical hapten exposure. It was the library that attached unique molecular identifiers to individual cDNA molecules. TCRdb re-called the RACE reads through MiXCR, storing one row per CDR3 protein. The data contain around 380,000 distinct CDR3 sequences, around 5.5% of them singletons. Whole-study results and caveats: Patch test score tracked positively with PT1 expanded TCR counts.

This clonotype was counted between two and nine times. No antigen is known for it. Described time point: pre-sensitization, week 0. The sample's treatment: therapeutic diphenylcyclopropenone sensitization with weekly scalp DPC. Sequenced here: whole blood, sampled in connection with sensitization to the hapten diphenylcyclopropenone (DPC). The clonotype comes from a woman between 18 and 29 years old with alopecia areata. Some clones in this sample may be carry-over from other donors' samples.

The CDR3: CASRGQSSTEAFF. In DNA form, the CDR3 reads TGTGCCAGCAGAGGGCAGTCCAGCACTGAAGCTTTCTTT. The chain links TRBV27 to TRBJ1-1; D remains ambiguous. The CDR3 loop spans 13 amino acids. Germline lookup yields CDR1 MNHEY and CDR2 SMNVEV (reference sequence). V dropped 6 bases and J dropped 4 bases, with 12 bases sitting between them.